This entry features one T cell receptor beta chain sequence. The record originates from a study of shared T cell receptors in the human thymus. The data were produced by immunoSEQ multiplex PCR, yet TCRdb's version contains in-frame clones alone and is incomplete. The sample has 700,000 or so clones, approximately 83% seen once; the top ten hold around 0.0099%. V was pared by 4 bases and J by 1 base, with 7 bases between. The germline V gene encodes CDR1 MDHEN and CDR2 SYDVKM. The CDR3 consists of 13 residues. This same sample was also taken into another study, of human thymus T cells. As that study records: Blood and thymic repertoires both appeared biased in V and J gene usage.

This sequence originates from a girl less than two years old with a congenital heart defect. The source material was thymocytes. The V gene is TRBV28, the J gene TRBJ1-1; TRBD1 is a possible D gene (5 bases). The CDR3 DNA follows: TGTGCCAGCAGTTGGCAGGGGAACACTGAAGCTTTCTTT. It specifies CASSWQGNTEAFF.